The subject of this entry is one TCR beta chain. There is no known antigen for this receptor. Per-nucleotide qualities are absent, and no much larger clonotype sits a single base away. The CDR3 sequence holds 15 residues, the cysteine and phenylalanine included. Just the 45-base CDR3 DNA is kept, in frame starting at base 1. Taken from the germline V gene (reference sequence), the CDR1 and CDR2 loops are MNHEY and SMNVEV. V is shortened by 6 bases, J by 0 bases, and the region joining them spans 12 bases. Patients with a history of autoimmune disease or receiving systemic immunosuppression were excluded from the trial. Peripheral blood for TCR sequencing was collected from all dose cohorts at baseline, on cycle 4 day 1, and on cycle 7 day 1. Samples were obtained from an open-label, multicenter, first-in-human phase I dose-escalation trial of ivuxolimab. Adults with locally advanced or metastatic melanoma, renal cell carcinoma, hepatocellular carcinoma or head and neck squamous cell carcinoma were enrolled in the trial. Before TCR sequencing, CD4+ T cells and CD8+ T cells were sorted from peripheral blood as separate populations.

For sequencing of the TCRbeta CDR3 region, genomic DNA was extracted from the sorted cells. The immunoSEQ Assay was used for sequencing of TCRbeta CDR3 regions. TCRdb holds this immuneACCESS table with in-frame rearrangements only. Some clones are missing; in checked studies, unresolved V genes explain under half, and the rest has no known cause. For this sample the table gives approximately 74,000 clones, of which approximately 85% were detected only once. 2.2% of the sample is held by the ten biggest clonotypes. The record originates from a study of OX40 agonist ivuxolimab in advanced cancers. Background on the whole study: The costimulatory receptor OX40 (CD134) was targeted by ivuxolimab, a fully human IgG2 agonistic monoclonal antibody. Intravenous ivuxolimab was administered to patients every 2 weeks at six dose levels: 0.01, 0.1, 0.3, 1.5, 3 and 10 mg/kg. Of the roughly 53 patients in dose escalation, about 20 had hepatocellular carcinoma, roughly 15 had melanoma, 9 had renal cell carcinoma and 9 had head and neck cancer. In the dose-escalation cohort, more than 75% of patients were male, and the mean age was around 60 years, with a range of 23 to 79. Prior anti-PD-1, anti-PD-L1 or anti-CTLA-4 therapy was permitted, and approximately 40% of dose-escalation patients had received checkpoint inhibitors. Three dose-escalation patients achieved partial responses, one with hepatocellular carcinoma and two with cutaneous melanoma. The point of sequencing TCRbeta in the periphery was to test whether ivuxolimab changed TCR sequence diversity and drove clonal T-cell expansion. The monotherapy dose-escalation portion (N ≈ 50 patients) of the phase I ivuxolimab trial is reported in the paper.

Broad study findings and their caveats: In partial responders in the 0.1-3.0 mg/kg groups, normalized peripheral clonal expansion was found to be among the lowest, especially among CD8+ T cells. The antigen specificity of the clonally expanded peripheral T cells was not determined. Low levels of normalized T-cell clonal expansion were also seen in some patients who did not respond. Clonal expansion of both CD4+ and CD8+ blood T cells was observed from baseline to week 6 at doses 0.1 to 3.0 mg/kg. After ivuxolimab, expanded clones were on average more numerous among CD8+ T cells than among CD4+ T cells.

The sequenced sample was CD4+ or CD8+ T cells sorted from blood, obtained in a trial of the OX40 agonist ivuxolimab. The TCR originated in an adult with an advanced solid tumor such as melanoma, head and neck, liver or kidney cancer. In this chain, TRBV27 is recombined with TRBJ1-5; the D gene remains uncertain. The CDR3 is CASSNTPYSNQPQHF. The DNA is TGTGCCAGCAGCAATACCCCCTATAGCAATCAGCCCCAGCATTTT.